This is a list of T cell receptor beta chains from one sample in a study of cytomegalovirus exposure and HLA in healthy donors. The protocol was immunoSEQ multiplex PCR, while the TCRdb copy is restricted to in-frame clones and leaves out a portion. The profile shows 110,000 to 150,000 clones, around 72% of them singletons. Sequencing was done on a sample of PBMCs. Receptors were obtained from a man in his forties or fifties in good health and CMV-seronegative. CDR3s include the opening cysteine and the closing phenylalanine or tryptophan. D genes are given only for firm matches. Clone size, where shown, is once, few, many, or a class for clones that have expanded.

-,-,TRBV2,TRBJ1-1,TGTGCCAGCAGCGCACAGGGTTGGATCACTGAAGCTTTCTTT,CASSAQGWITEAFF
-,-,TRBV4-1,TRBJ2-7,TGCGCCAGCAGCCCCGCCCCGGGACTTCGTGCATCCTACGAGCAGTACTTC,CASSPAPGLRASYEQYF
-,few,TRBV4-3,TRBJ1-1,TGCGCCAGCAGCCAAGCAAGTCAGGGTAGGAACACTGAAGCTTTCTTT,CASSQASQGRNTEAFF
TRBD1,-,TRBV28,TRBJ1-2,TGTGCCAGCAGTTTCCTAAGGCCCGGACAGGGTGGCTACACCTTC,CASSFLRPGQGGYTF
TRBD1,-,TRBV9,TRBJ1-1,TGTGCCAGCAGCCCAGTCGGACAGGGTGTTGCTGAAGCTTTCTTT,CASSPVGQGVAEAFF
TRBD1,-,TRBV6-1,TRBJ1-3,TGTGCCAGCAGTATGACAGGGTTGGGAAACACCATATATTTT,CASSMTGLGNTIYF
-,-,TRBV2,TRBJ2-5,TGTGCCAGCTGGACTCGCTCGGATTTGGGCCAGTACTTC,CASWTRSDLGQYF
-,few,TRBV6-6,TRBJ1-1,TGTGCCAGCAGTTATAGCGTGAGGAACACTGAAGCTTTCTTT,CASSYSVRNTEAFF
TRBD2,-,TRBV7-3,TRBJ2-2,TGTGCCAGCAGCCCCACCCCCAGACTAGCGGGGGGCACCGGGGAGCTGTTTTTT,CASSPTPRLAGGTGELFF
-,-,TRBV7-9,TRBJ2-2,TGTTCCAGCAGCCGTTCTCCAGAAAACACCGGGGAGCTGTTTTTT,CSSSRSPENTGELFF
TRBD1,few,TRBV7-8,TRBJ2-7,TGTGCCAGCAGCTTGCGGACAGGGGTCTACGAGCAGTACTTC,CASSLRTGVYEQYF
-,few,TRBV9,TRBJ2-3,TGTGCCAGCAGCGTAGATAGGGCTAGGAGGACAGATACGCAGTATTTT,CASSVDRARRTDTQYF
-,-,TRBV1,TRBJ2-1,TGCACCAGCAGCCAAGATCCCTCTTGGCTAGCGGGGGGGGCGGCAGTCGGAATGGAGCAGTTCTTC,CTSSQDPSWLAGGAAVGMEQFF
-,few,TRBV18,TRBJ1-2,TGTGCCAGCTCACCTCAGAGGATTTCAGAGAGATATGGCTACACCTTC,CASSPQRISERYGYTF
-,-,TRBV4-1,TRBJ2-7,TGCGCCAGCAGCCAAGATAGTGTGCTAGCGACCGAAGAGCAGTACTTC,CASSQDSVLATEEQYF
TRBD1,-,TRBV7-6,TRBJ1-1,TGTGCCAGCAGCCCCTCGACAGGGGTCACTGAAGCTTTCTTT,CASSPSTGVTEAFF
TRBD1,-,TRBV28,TRBJ1-5,TGTGCCAGCAGGCTAGGACAGGGAGGCAATCAGCCCCAGCATTTT,CASRLGQGGNQPQHF
TRBD1,-,TRBV11-1,TRBJ1-1,TGTGCCAGCAGCTTAGAAGTGTTACAGGGGGCCACTGAAGCTTTCTTT,CASSLEVLQGATEAFF
-,-,TRBV6-4,TRBJ2-1,TGTGCCAGCAGTGACAGGGGACTTCCCTACAATGAGCAGTTCTTC,CASSDRGLPYNEQFF
TRBD2,-,TRBV28,TRBJ2-3,TGTGCCAGCAGTTTGCGGGAGGACACAGATACGCAGTATTTT,CASSLREDTDTQYF
-,-,TRBV21-1,TRBJ2-1,TGTGCCAGCAGCAAAGGGGGGGACAGATCCTACAATGAGCAGTTCTTC,CASSKGGDRSYNEQFF
TRBD1,-,TRBV11-2,TRBJ2-5,TGTGCCAGCAGCCCCGCGGCAGGGGGCGCGGCGGAGACCCAGTACTTC,CASSPAAGGAAETQYF
-,-,TRBV13,TRBJ2-7,TGTGCCAGCAGCTTACAGGTATACGAGCAGTACTTC,CASSLQVYEQYF
TRBD1,-,TRBV7-2,TRBJ2-3,TGTGCCAGCAGCTTGGGGACAGGGGATCCCACAGATACGCAGTATTTT,CASSLGTGDPTDTQYF
TRBD2,-,TRBV7-3,TRBJ2-3,TGTGCCAGCAGCTTAATGGGCGGGGGGGCGTCAGATACGCAGTATTTT,CASSLMGGGASDTQYF
TRBD2,once,TRBV4-1,TRBJ2-4,TGCGCCAGCAGCCAAACGCGGCTAGCGGGGGGGAAAAACATTCAGTACTTC,CASSQTRLAGGKNIQYF
TRBD2,once,TRBV6-5,TRBJ2-7,TGTGCCAGCACGGGGGGGATAAGCTACGAGCAGTACTTC,CASTGGISYEQYF
TRBD1,-,TRBV7-8,TRBJ2-2,TGTGCCAGCAGCTTCCTCAGGAACAGGGGTTCTATGAACACCGGGGAGCTGTTTTTT,CASSFLRNRGSMNTGELFF